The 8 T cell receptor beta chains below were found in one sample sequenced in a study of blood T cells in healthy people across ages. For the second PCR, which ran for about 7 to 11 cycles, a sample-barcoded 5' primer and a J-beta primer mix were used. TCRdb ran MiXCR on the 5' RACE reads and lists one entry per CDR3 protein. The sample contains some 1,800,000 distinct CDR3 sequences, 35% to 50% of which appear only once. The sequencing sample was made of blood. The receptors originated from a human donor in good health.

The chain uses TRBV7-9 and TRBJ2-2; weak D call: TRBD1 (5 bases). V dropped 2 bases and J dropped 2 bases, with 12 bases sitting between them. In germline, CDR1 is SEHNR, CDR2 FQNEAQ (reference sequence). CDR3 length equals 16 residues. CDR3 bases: TGTGCCAGCAGCTTAACAAGGGGTCTTAACACCGGGGAGCTGTTTTTT. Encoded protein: CASSLTRGLNTGELFF.

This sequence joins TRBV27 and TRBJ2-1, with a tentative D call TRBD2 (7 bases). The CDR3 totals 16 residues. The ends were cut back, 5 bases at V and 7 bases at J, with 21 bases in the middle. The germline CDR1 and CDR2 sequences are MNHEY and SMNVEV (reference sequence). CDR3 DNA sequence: TGTGCCAGCAGTCCCCCGAGGGGGGGCATTTTAAATGAGCAGTTCTTC. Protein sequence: CASSPPRGGILNEQFF.

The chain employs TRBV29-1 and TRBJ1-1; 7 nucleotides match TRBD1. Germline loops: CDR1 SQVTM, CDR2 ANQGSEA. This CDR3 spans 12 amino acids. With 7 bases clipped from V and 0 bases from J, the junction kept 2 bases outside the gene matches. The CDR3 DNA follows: TGCAGCGCGGGACAGATGAACACTGAAGCTTTCTTT. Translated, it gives CSAGQMNTEAFF.

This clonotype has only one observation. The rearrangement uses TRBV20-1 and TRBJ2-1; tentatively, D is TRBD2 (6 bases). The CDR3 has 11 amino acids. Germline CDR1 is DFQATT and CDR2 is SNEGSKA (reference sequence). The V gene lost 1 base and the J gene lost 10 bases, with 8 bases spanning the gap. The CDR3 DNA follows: TGCAGTGCTAGAGGGAGGGGCGAGCAGTTCTTC. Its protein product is CSARGRGEQFF.

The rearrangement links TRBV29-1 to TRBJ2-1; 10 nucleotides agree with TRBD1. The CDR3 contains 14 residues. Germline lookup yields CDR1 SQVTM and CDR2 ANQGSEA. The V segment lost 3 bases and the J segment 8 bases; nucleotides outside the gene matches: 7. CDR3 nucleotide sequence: TGCAGCGTTGATCTGGGACAGGGGTCCGATGAGCAGTTCTTC. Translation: CSVDLGQGSDEQFF.

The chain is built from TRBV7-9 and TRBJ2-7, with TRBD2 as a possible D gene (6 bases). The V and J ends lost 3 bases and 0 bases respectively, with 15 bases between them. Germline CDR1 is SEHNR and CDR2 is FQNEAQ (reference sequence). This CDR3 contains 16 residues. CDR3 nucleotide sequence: TGTGCCAGCAGCTTGGGCAGGGCGGGGACCTCCTACGAGCAGTACTTC. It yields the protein CASSLGRAGTSYEQYF.

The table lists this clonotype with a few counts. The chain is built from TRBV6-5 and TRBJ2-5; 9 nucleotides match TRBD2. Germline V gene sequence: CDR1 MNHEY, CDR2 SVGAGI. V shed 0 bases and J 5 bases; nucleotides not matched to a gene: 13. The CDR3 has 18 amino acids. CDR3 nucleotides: TGTGCCAGCAGTTACTCGGGCAGCGGGGGGCGGTTCCAGGAGACCCAGTACTTC. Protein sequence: CASSYSGSGGRFQETQYF.

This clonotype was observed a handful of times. CDR3: CASSAWGATNEKLFF. CDR3 in DNA: TGTGCCAGCAGCGCCTGGGGGGCAACTAATGAAAAACTGTTTTTT. The chain recombines TRBV9 with TRBJ1-4; D perhaps matches TRBD1 (5 bases). This CDR3 is 15 amino acids long. Trimming stripped 3 bases from V and 0 bases from J, with 9 bases between. CDR1 and CDR2 from the germline V gene are SGDLS and YYNGEE.